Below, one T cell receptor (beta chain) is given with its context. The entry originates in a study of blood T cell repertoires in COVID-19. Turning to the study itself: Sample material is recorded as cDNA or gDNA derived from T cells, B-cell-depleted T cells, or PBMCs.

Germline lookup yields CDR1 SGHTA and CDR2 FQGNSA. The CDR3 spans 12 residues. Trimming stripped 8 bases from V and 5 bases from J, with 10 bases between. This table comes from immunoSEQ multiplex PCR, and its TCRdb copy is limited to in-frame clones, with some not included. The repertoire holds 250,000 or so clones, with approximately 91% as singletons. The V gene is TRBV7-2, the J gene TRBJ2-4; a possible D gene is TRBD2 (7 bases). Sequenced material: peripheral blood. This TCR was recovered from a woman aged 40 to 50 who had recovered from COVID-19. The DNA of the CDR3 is TGTGCCAGCGGGGGGGGCCAAAACATTCAGTACTTC. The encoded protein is CASGGGQNIQYF.